The clone carrying this TCR beta chain has more than one count but fewer than ten. Its matching antigen is unknown. Profiled with immunoSEQ multiplex PCR; TCRdb holds only in-frame clones, not every one. This sample has 120,000 or so clones, with 75% to 90% found just once. The sample belongs to a study of identifying expanded T cells in peripheral blood. Study-level results: Variance in clone template counts between approximately two-week samples significantly increased with total template count across all healthy donors.

Germline CDR1 reads SGHTA; CDR2 reads FQGNSA. The V end was cut by 2 bases, the J end by 4 bases, with 14 bases between. This CDR3 has 15 residues. Sequencing input: blood. The TCR originated in a person between 18 and 70 years old in good health. The chain couples TRBV7-2 to TRBJ2-5, with D perhaps TRBD1 (6 bases). CDR3 nucleotides: TGTGCCAGCAGCTTATGGTCAGGGGTTGGAGAGACCCAGTACTTC. This translates into CASSLWSGVGETQYF.